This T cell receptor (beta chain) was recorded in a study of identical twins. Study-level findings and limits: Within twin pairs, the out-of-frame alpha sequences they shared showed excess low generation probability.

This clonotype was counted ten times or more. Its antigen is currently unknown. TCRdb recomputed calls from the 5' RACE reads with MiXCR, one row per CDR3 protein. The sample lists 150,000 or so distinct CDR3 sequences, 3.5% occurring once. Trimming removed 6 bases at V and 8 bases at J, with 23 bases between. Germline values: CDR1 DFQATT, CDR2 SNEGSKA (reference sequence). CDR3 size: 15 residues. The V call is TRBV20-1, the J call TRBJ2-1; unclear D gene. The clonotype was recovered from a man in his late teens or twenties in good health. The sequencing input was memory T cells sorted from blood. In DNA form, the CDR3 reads TGCAGTGCAAAGATGGCGGCAGGATTCTATCATGAGCAGTTCTTC. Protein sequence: CSAKMAAGFYHEQFF.